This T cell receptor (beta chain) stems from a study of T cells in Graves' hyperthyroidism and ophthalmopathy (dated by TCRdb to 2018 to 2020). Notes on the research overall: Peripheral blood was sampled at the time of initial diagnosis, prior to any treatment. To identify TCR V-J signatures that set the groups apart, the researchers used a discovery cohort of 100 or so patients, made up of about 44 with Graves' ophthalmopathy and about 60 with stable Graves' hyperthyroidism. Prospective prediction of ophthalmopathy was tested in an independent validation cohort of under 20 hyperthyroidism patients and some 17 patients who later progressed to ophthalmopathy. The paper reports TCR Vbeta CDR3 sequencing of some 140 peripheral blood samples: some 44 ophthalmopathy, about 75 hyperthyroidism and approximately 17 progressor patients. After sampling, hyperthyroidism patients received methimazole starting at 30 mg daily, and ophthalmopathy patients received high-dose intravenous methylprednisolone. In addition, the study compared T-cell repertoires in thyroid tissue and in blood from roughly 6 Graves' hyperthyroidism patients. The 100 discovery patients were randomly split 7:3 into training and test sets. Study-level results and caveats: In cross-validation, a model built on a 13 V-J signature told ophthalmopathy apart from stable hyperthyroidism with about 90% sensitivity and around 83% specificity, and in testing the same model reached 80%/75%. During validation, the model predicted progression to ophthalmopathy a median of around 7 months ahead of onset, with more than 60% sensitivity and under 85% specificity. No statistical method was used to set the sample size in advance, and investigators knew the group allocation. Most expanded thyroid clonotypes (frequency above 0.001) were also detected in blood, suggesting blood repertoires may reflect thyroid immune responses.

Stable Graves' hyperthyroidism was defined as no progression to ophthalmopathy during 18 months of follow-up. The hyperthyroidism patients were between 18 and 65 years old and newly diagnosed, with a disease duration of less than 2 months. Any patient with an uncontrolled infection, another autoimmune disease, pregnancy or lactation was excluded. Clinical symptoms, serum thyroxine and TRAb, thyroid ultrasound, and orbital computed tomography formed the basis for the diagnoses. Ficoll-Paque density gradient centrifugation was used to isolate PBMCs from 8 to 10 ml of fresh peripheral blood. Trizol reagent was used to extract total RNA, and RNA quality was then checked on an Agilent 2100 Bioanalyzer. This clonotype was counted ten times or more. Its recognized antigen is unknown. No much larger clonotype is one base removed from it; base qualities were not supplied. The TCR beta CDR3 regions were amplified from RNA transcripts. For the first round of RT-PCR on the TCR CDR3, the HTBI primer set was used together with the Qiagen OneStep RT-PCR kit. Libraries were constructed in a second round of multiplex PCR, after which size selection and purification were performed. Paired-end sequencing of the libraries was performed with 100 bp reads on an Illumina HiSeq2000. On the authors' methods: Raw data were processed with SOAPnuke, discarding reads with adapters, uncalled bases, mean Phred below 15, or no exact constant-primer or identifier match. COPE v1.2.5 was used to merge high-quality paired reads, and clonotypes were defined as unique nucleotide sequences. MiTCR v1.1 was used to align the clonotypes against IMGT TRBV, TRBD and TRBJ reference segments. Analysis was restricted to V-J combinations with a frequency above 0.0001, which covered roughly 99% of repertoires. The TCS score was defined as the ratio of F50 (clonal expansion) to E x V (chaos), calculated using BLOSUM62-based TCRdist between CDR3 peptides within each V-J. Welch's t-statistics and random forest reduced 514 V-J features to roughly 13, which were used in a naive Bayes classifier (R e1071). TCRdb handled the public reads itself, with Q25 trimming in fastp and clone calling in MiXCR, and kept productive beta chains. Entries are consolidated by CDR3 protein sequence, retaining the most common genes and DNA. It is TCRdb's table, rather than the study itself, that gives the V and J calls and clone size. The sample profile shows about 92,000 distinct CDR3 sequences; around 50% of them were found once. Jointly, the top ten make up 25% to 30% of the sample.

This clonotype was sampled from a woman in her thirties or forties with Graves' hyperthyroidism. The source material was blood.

The CDR3 in this case is CARHSGQSNGANVLTF. The sequence in DNA is TGTGCCAGGCATTCGGGACAGTCGAATGGGGCCAACGTCCTGACTTTC. In this chain, TRBV19 is recombined with TRBJ2-6, with 7 middle bases fitting TRBD1. Measured from the cysteine to the phenylalanine, the CDR3 is 16 residues long. The entry retains the CDR3 DNA only, 48 bases that are in frame from base 1. The germline V end is reduced by 9 bases and the J end by 3 bases; junction bases left unmatched: 11. The germline V gene (reference sequence) gives CDR1 as LNHDA and CDR2 as SQIVND. Extended through the reference TRBV19 and TRBJ2-6 proteins, this CDR3 yields the full variable domain: DGGITQSPKYLFRKEGQNVTLSCEQNLNHDAMYWYRQDPGQGLRLIYYSQIVNDFQKGDIAEGYSVSREKKESFPLTVTSAQKNPTAFYLCARHSGQSNGANVLTFGAGSRLTVL.